This T cell receptor (beta chain) was identified during a study of blood T cell repertoires in COVID-19. The assay was immunoSEQ multiplex PCR, and TCRdb's table has in-frame clones only and misses some. Among 110,000 to 150,000 clones listed, roughly nine tenths were seen once. This clone was picked up one time. The CDR3 sequence is 19 residues long. Germline CDR1 is SGHAT and CDR2 is FQNNGV. With V trimmed by 1 base and J by 3 bases, 11 bases remained unmatched. The sequence came from an older woman with active COVID-19. V gene TRBV11-2 combines with J gene TRBJ1-6, with TRBD1 identical over 8 bases. Source material: peripheral blood. CDR3: CASSLGGQGSFGYNSPLHF. Here the CDR3 DNA reads TGTGCCAGCAGCTTAGGCGGACAGGGTTCATTCGGCTATAATTCACCCCTCCACTTT.